A selection of T cell receptor beta chains follows, all from one sample in a study of blood T cell repertoires in COVID-19. Assay used: immunoSEQ multiplex PCR; TCRdb lists only in-frame clones, some missing. This sample has about 270,000 clones, with roughly nine tenths found just once. Sequencing was carried out using peripheral blood. These receptor sequences come from a woman in her twenties or thirties with COVID-19, enrolled during active disease. CDR3s include the opening cysteine and the closing phenylalanine or tryptophan. D genes are given only for firm matches. For some rows the clone size is stated as once, few or many, or as a class when expanded; others skip it.

d_gene: .; j_gene: TRBJ1-1; abundance: .; v_gene: TRBV27; CDR3aa: CASSYGPNTEAFF; CDR3nt: TGTGCCAGCAGCTATGGTCCGAACACTGAAGCTTTCTTT
d_gene: TRBD2; j_gene: TRBJ2-3; abundance: .; v_gene: TRBV18; CDR3aa: CASSISGGAILVDTQYF; CDR3nt: TGTGCCAGCTCTATCAGCGGGGGGGCGATTTTGGTGGATACGCAGTATTTT
d_gene: TRBD2; j_gene: TRBJ2-3; abundance: once; v_gene: TRBV10-1; CDR3aa: CASSATPGGTQYF; CDR3nt: TGCGCCAGCAGTGCCACCCCGGGGGGGACGCAGTATTTT
d_gene: TRBD1; j_gene: TRBJ1-1; abundance: .; v_gene: TRBV6-7; CDR3aa: CASSTRQGASLNTEAFF; CDR3nt: TGTGCCAGCAGTACCCGACAGGGGGCGTCCCTGAACACTGAAGCTTTCTTT
d_gene: TRBD2; j_gene: TRBJ2-1; abundance: .; v_gene: TRBV5-1; CDR3aa: CASSPERGGGIHNEQFF; CDR3nt: TGCGCCAGCAGCCCGGAGCGGGGGGGCGGTATCCACAATGAGCAGTTCTTC
d_gene: TRBD1; j_gene: TRBJ1-1; abundance: once; v_gene: TRBV14; CDR3aa: CASSQGRTGITEAFF; CDR3nt: TGTGCCAGCAGCCAGGGGAGGACAGGGATCACTGAAGCTTTCTTT
d_gene: TRBD2; j_gene: TRBJ2-3; abundance: .; v_gene: TRBV11-2; CDR3aa: CASSSAAIPSGGAPDTQYF; CDR3nt: TGTGCCAGCAGCTCCGCTGCCATTCCTAGCGGGGGGGCCCCCGATACGCAGTATTTT
d_gene: TRBD1; j_gene: TRBJ1-2; abundance: .; v_gene: TRBV11-2; CDR3aa: CASSLGPGGSGYGYTF; CDR3nt: TGTGCCAGCAGCTTAGGGCCAGGGGGGAGCGGCTATGGCTACACCTTC
d_gene: TRBD1; j_gene: TRBJ1-1; abundance: .; v_gene: TRBV7-9; CDR3aa: CASSPVVTGSAFF; CDR3nt: TGTGCCAGCAGCCCTGTGGTGACAGGGTCGGCTTTCTTT
d_gene: .; j_gene: TRBJ2-3; abundance: .; v_gene: TRBV5-5; CDR3aa: CASSLALDTQYF; CDR3nt: TGTGCCAGCAGCTTGGCTTTAGATACGCAGTATTTT
d_gene: .; j_gene: TRBJ2-7; abundance: .; v_gene: TRBV27; CDR3aa: CASSLGPSYEQYF; CDR3nt: TGTGCCAGCAGTTTGGGGCCGAGCTACGAGCAGTACTTC
d_gene: .; j_gene: TRBJ1-2; abundance: once; v_gene: TRBV19; CDR3aa: CASTTMQGLGYTF; CDR3nt: TGTGCCAGTACCACAATGCAGGGGCTTGGCTACACCTTC
d_gene: TRBD1; j_gene: TRBJ1-5; abundance: .; v_gene: TRBV11-2; CDR3aa: CASSSLTTGGNQPQHF; CDR3nt: TGTGCCAGCAGCTCATTAACGACAGGGGGCAATCAGCCCCAGCATTTT
d_gene: .; j_gene: TRBJ1-4; abundance: .; v_gene: TRBV25-1; CDR3aa: CASLLQGPNEKLFF; CDR3nt: TGTGCCAGCCTTTTACAGGGTCCTAATGAAAAACTGTTTTTT
d_gene: .; j_gene: TRBJ2-7; abundance: .; v_gene: TRBV7-6; CDR3aa: CASSTQGDGYEQYF; CDR3nt: TGTGCCAGCAGTACCCAGGGTGACGGTTACGAGCAGTACTTC
d_gene: .; j_gene: TRBJ1-5; abundance: once; v_gene: TRBV28; CDR3aa: CASSGLGEPQHF; CDR3nt: TGTGCCAGCAGCGGGTTAGGGGAGCCCCAGCATTTT
d_gene: TRBD2; j_gene: TRBJ2-1; abundance: .; v_gene: TRBV7-2; CDR3aa: CASSSTSGGYNEQFF; CDR3nt: TGTGCCAGCAGCTCGACTAGCGGGGGATACAATGAGCAGTTCTTC
d_gene: TRBD1; j_gene: TRBJ1-6; abundance: .; v_gene: TRBV5-1; CDR3aa: CASSQGQRESPLHF; CDR3nt: TGCGCCAGCAGCCAGGGACAGAGGGAGTCACCCCTCCACTTT
d_gene: TRBD1; j_gene: TRBJ1-2; abundance: .; v_gene: TRBV5-1; CDR3aa: CASSRGQGLIHYGYTF; CDR3nt: TGCGCCAGCAGCCGCGGACAGGGCCTTATTCACTATGGCTACACCTTC
d_gene: TRBD1; j_gene: TRBJ2-7; abundance: once; v_gene: TRBV30; CDR3aa: CAWSVGTGPYEQYF; CDR3nt: TGTGCCTGGAGTGTAGGGACAGGGCCCTACGAGCAGTACTTC
d_gene: .; j_gene: TRBJ1-2; abundance: .; v_gene: TRBV11-2; CDR3aa: CASSFIERAGYTF; CDR3nt: TGTGCCAGCAGCTTCATTGAGAGGGCTGGCTACACCTTC
d_gene: .; j_gene: TRBJ2-5; abundance: .; v_gene: TRBV12-5; CDR3aa: CASGPDRYQETQYF; CDR3nt: TGTGCTAGTGGCCCTGACAGGTACCAAGAGACCCAGTACTTC
d_gene: .; j_gene: TRBJ2-2; abundance: .; v_gene: TRBV5-6; CDR3aa: CASSDDGVRTGELFF; CDR3nt: TGTGCCAGCAGCGATGACGGGGTACGCACCGGGGAGCTGTTTTTT
d_gene: .; j_gene: TRBJ2-1; abundance: many; v_gene: TRBV5-6; CDR3aa: CASSFQDTSYNEQFF; CDR3nt: TGTGCCAGCAGCTTTCAGGATACCTCCTACAATGAGCAGTTCTTC
d_gene: TRBD1; j_gene: TRBJ2-2; abundance: .; v_gene: TRBV19; CDR3aa: CASRRLDRGNTGELFF; CDR3nt: TGTGCCAGTAGGAGGTTGGACAGGGGCAACACCGGGGAGCTGTTTTTT
d_gene: TRBD2; j_gene: TRBJ2-3; abundance: .; v_gene: TRBV5-4; CDR3aa: CASSAEPGGASDTQYF; CDR3nt: TGTGCCAGCAGCGCGGAACCGGGGGGGGCATCCGATACGCAGTATTTT
d_gene: .; j_gene: TRBJ2-7; abundance: .; v_gene: TRBV2; CDR3aa: CASRTGISSYEQYF; CDR3nt: TGTGCCAGCAGGACAGGTATCAGCTCCTACGAGCAGTACTTC
d_gene: .; j_gene: TRBJ1-2; abundance: .; v_gene: TRBV20-1; CDR3aa: CSASRVVRADPNYGYTF; CDR3nt: TGCAGTGCTAGTCGGGTAGTCAGGGCCGATCCTAACTATGGCTACACCTTC
d_gene: .; j_gene: TRBJ2-3; abundance: .; v_gene: TRBV5-1; CDR3aa: CASSLRQGGADTQYF; CDR3nt: TGCGCCAGCAGCTTGAGGCAGGGTGGGGCAGATACGCAGTATTTT
d_gene: TRBD2; j_gene: TRBJ2-1; abundance: .; v_gene: TRBV15; CDR3aa: CATSSFRGVREQFF; CDR3nt: TGTGCCACCAGCTCCTTCCGGGGGGTGCGGGAGCAGTTCTTC
d_gene: .; j_gene: TRBJ1-4; abundance: .; v_gene: TRBV18; CDR3aa: CASSPPGGANEKLFF; CDR3nt: TGTGCCAGCTCACCGCCGGGCGGGGCTAATGAAAAACTGTTTTTT
d_gene: TRBD1; j_gene: TRBJ1-4; abundance: .; v_gene: TRBV15; CDR3aa: CATSGDRANEKLFF; CDR3nt: TGTGCCACCAGCGGAGACAGGGCTAATGAAAAACTGTTTTTT
d_gene: .; j_gene: TRBJ1-1; abundance: .; v_gene: TRBV27; CDR3aa: CASSFIGVNTEAFF; CDR3nt: TGTGCCAGCAGTTTTATAGGAGTGAACACTGAAGCTTTCTTT
d_gene: TRBD2; j_gene: TRBJ2-1; abundance: .; v_gene: TRBV28; CDR3aa: CATLSGGRYNEQFF; CDR3nt: TGTGCCACCCTCAGCGGGGGGCGGTACAATGAGCAGTTCTTC
d_gene: TRBD1; j_gene: TRBJ2-2; abundance: .; v_gene: TRBV7-9; CDR3aa: CASSGQVTGELFF; CDR3nt: TGTGCCAGCAGTGGACAGGTTACCGGGGAGCTGTTTTTT
d_gene: .; j_gene: TRBJ2-5; abundance: once; v_gene: TRBV27; CDR3aa: CASSLAGFQETQYF; CDR3nt: TGTGCCAGCAGTTTAGCAGGGTTCCAAGAGACCCAGTACTTC
d_gene: .; j_gene: TRBJ1-2; abundance: .; v_gene: TRBV6-2/TRBV6-3; CDR3aa: CASSDQGRGYGYTF; CDR3nt: TGTGCCAGCAGTGACCAGGGGAGGGGCTATGGCTACACCTTC
d_gene: TRBD2; j_gene: TRBJ2-1; abundance: .; v_gene: TRBV19; CDR3aa: CASSPFAGDEQFF; CDR3nt: TGTGCCAGTAGTCCGTTCGCGGGGGATGAGCAGTTCTTC
d_gene: .; j_gene: TRBJ2-7; abundance: .; v_gene: TRBV3-1/TRBV3-2; CDR3aa: CASSQGSAVNPYEQYF; CDR3nt: TGTGCCAGCAGCCAAGGTTCAGCGGTGAACCCCTACGAGCAGTACTTC